The rows below give T cell receptor beta chains drawn from one sample of a study of identical twins' blood T cells. TCRdb re-analysed the 5' RACE reads in MiXCR, keeping a single row per CDR3 protein. The sample contains fewer than 450,000 distinct CDR3 sequences, about 28% of which appear only once. Sequencing was done on a sample of PBMCs. The receptor source for this set is a woman between 18 and 55 years old in good health. Each CDR3 is given with its conserved first and last residue. The size entry is marked missing in some rows and otherwise reads once, few, many or a size class.

V: TRBV5-1
size: .
CDR3: CASSLADRPTLFYGYTF

V: TRBV3-1
size: .
CDR3: CASAQGSEAFF

V: TRBV10-3
size: .
CDR3: CAIKQDNAGGLFF

V: TRBV2
size: .
CDR3: CASSAVLGGADNYGYTF

V: TRBV10-3
size: few
CDR3: CAISVGGDTEAFF

V: TRBV29-1
size: many
CDR3: CSVVLGLNTEAFF

V: TRBV13
size: .
CDR3: CASSRTGPQSSYEQYF

V: TRBV29-1
size: few
CDR3: CSVEWTENTEAFF

V: TRBV5-6
size: .
CDR3: CASSLGTYPNTEAFF

V: TRBV19
size: .
CDR3: CASSIGQTSSYEQYF

V: TRBV10-3
size: .
CDR3: CAISGNQGETYGYTF

V: TRBV29-1
size: .
CDR3: CSVDLGADTQYF

V: TRBV6-5
size: .
CDR3: CASSYSLGVTGNTIYF

V: TRBV20-1
size: few
CDR3: CSASTAGGQGDTQYF

V: TRBV7-8
size: .
CDR3: CASSPSLGFHYGYTF

V: TRBV6-2/TRBV6-3
size: .
CDR3: CAVTRGFSETQYF

V: TRBV20-1
size: few
CDR3: CSARGETSGNTIYF

V: TRBV3-1
size: few
CDR3: CASSQSSQPQHF

V: TRBV7-2
size: few
CDR3: CASSLSGFGANVLTF

V: TRBV20-1
size: few
CDR3: CSASIRTLTDTQYF

V: TRBV11-2
size: few
CDR3: CASSSLGTSGFHNEQFF

V: TRBV5-6
size: many
CDR3: CASGTMDTQYF

V: TRBV29-1
size: .
CDR3: CSGADAVQGGGYTF

V: TRBV6-2/TRBV6-3
size: .
CDR3: CASSSPSGRPGEQFF

V: TRBV19
size: once
CDR3: CASSIEGLAGLEQFF

V: TRBV7-9
size: .
CDR3: CASSLSDSHEQFF

V: TRBV29-1
size: few
CDR3: CSVVIVAGTAQYF

V: TRBV7-6
size: .
CDR3: CASSRSRYTEAFF

V: TRBV2
size: many
CDR3: CASSELLAVYEQYF

V: TRBV20-1
size: .
CDR3: CSARVRAGETQYF